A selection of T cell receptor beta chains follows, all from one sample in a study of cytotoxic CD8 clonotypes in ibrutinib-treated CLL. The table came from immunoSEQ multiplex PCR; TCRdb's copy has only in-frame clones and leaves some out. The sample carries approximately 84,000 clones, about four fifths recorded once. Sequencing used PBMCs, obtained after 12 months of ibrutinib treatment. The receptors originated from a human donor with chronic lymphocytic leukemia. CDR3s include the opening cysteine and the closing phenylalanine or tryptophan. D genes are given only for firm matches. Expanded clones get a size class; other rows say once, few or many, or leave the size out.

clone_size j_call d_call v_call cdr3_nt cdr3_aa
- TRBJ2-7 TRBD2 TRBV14 TGTGCCAGCAGCCAAAAACTAGCGGGGACCAGTTACGAGCAGTACTTC CASSQKLAGTSYEQYF
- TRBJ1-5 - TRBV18 TGTGCCAGCTCGCCCGTGGGGGGCGAGGGGCAGCCCCAGCATTTT CASSPVGGEGQPQHF
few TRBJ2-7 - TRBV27 TGTGCCAGCAGTTTCCCCACCGGGGGCTTCTACGAGCAGTACTTC CASSFPTGGFYEQYF
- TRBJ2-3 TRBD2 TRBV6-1 TGTGCCAGCAGGACTAGCGCAGATACGCAGTATTTT CASRTSADTQYF
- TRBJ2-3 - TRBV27 TGTGCCAGCAGTGGTAGTGAAGCGCAGTATTTT CASSGSEAQYF
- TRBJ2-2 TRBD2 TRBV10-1 TGCGCCAGCAGTGGGAGGGCCCTAGCGGGAGTGGGCGGGGAGCTGTTTTTT CASSGRALAGVGGELFF
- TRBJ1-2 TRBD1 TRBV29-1 TGCAGCGTTGAAGATCCCGCAGGGGGAGGCGGCTACACCTTC CSVEDPAGGGGYTF
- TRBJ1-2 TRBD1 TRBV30 TGTGCCTGGAGCGAGGGACAGGGCCCCTATGGCTACACCTTC CAWSEGQGPYGYTF
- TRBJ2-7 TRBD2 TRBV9 TGTGCCAGCAGCGTAGGGCTAGCGGGATTTGGAGAGCAGTACTTC CASSVGLAGFGEQYF
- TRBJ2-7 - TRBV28 TGTGCCAGCAGTCCCGCTTACGAGCAGTACTTC CASSPAYEQYF
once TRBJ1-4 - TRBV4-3 TGCGCCAGCAGCCGGGGGACCGGGACAACGAATGAAAAACTGTTTTTT CASSRGTGTTNEKLFF
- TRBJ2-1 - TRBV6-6 TGTGCCAGCAGTTACTCGAGCTGGGCGTTCTTC CASSYSSWAFF
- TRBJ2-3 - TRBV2 TGTGCCAGCAGTGGGGGGATCGGCACAGATACGCAGTATTTT CASSGGIGTDTQYF
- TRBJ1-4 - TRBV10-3 TGTGCCATCAGTGAGGGCGCCATGGGGGAAAAACTGTTTTTT CAISEGAMGEKLFF
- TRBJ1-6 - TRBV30 TGTGCCTGGAGCGGACAGCATAATTCACCCCTCCACTTT CAWSGQHNSPLHF
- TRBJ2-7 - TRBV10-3 TGTGCCATCAGTGATGGGACATACGAGCAGTACTTC CAISDGTYEQYF
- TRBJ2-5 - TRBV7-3 TGTGCCAGCAGCTCCGGGGAGACCCAGTACTTC CASSSGETQYF
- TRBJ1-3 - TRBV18 TGTGCCAGCTCACCACGGCGGAACTCTGCCGGAAACACCATATATTTT CASSPRRNSAGNTIYF
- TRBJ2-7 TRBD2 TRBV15 TGTGCCACCAGCAGAGATCCTAGCGGGGGGCACTACGAGCAGTACTTC CATSRDPSGGHYEQYF
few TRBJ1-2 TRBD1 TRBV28 TGTGCCAGCAGAGACAGGGGCTGGCGGTATGGCTACACCTTC CASRDRGWRYGYTF
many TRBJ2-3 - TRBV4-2 TGTGCCAGCAGCCGCGCAGGGGAGGGTACGCAGTATTTT CASSRAGEGTQYF
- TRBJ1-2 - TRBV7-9 TGTGCCAGCAGCTTAGGGGCATCTCACTATGGCTACACCTTC CASSLGASHYGYTF
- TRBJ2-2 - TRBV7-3 TGTGCCAGCAGCTTAAATGTGGGGGGTTGGCAGCTGTTTTTT CASSLNVGGWQLFF
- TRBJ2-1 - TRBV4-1 TGCGCCAGCAGCCAAGATTTTCGGCTAACCTACAATGAGCAGTTCTTC CASSQDFRLTYNEQFF
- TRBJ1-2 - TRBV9 TGTGCCAGCAGCGTAGGGGCGCGGGGCTACACCTTC CASSVGARGYTF
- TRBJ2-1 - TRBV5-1 TGCGCCAGCAGCCCGGGGGACCAACCCTACAATGAGCAGTTCTTC CASSPGDQPYNEQFF
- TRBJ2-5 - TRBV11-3 TGTGCCAGCAGCTTAGGGGCAAAAGAGACCCAGTACTTC CASSLGAKETQYF
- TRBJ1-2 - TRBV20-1 TGCAGTGCTTACGAGTATGGCTACACCTTC CSAYEYGYTF
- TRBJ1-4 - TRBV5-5 TGTGCCAGCAGCCGTGCCCACAATGAAAAACTGTTTTTT CASSRAHNEKLFF
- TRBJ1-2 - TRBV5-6 TGTGCCAGCAGCCCCCCCGGCTACACCTTC CASSPPGYTF
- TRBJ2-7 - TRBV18 TGTGCCAGCTCACCGCAGACTTACGAGCAGTACTTC CASSPQTYEQYF
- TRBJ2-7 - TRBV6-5 TGTGCCAGCAGTTACGGGCGGCCATACGAGCAGTACTTC CASSYGRPYEQYF
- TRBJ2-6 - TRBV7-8 TGTGCCAGCAGCCCGATTATCGTGTCCTCTGGGGCCAACGTCCTGACTTTC CASSPIIVSSGANVLTF
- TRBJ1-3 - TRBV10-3 TGTGCCACCGGGACCGGGACACCCTCTGGAAACACCATATATTTT CATGTGTPSGNTIYF
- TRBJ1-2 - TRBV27 TGTGCCAGCAGTTTAACGGGGGCTAACTATGGCTACACCTTC CASSLTGANYGYTF
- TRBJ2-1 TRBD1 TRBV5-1 TGCGCCAGCAGCCCGGGACAGGGAACCTACAATGAGCAGTTCTTC CASSPGQGTYNEQFF
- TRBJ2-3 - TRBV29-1 TGCAGCGTTGGAGTGGCGGGATTCACAGATACGCAGTATTTT CSVGVAGFTDTQYF
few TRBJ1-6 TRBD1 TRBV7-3 TGTGCCAGCACCCAGGGGGCTGGATCACCCCTCCACTTT CASTQGAGSPLHF
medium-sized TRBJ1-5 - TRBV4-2 TGTGCCAGCAGCGAGGGAGGCCTCCTAAATCAGCCCCAGCATTTT CASSEGGLLNQPQHF